Described below is a single T cell receptor beta chain sequence and its context. Documented time point: baseline, week 1 (first vaccination visit). Treatment indicated: pre-vaccination baseline after standard-of-care therapy. CDR1 is MDHEN and CDR2 is SYDVKM in the germline V gene. After removal of 5 bases from V and 3 bases from J, the junction contained 7 bases not matched to a gene. CDR3 length: 15 amino acids. The record originates from a study of a mutant IDH1 vaccine in newly diagnosed glioma. Sequenced by immunoSEQ multiplex PCR; TCRdb stores in-frame clones only, minus some. In the table there are about 59,000 clones, 91% of which are singletons.

V and J are TRBV28 and TRBJ1-5; the match to TRBD1 covers 7 bases. The sequences come from PBMCs, collected from a glioma patient treated with radiotherapy, temozolomide or both. This TCR derives from a man aged 45-60 years with glioma. CDR3 nucleotides: TGTGCCAGCAGTCCCGACAGGGACTACAATCAGCCCCAGCATTTT. It encodes CASSPDRDYNQPQHF.